This T cell receptor beta chain was sequenced for a study of blood T cells in healthy people across ages. Points from the study as a whole: Because sorting was not performed, PBMCs prevented conclusive naive versus antigen-experienced comparison.

The CDR3 extends over 15 amino acids. Germline CDR1 and CDR2: DFQATT and SNEGSKA (reference sequence). The J segment lost 6 bases and the V segment lost 0 bases, leaving 5 bases of the junction unmatched. Regarding this clonotype: Its antigen is not known.

Combining a sample-barcoded 5' primer with a J-beta primer mix, a second PCR ran for roughly 7 to 11 cycles. Sequencing yielded, for each sample, at least 2.5 million paired-end reads carrying CDR3. MiXCR was run by TCRdb on the 5' RACE reads, yielding one entry per CDR3 protein. The sample has over 1.5 million distinct CDR3 sequences; about 49% are singletons. Sequencing was performed on blood. This TCR came from a middle-aged woman in good health. The rearrangement links TRBV20-1 to TRBJ1-4; 9 positions agree with TRBD1. CDR3 region: CSARDSGTGYEKLFF. As DNA, the CDR3 is TGCAGTGCTAGAGATTCGGGGACAGGGTATGAAAAACTGTTTTTT.